The clone carrying this T cell receptor beta chain was seen once. The data were taken from a study of blood T cell repertoires in COVID-19. Only in-frame clones appear in the TCRdb table, and some are missing; sequencing was by immunoSEQ multiplex PCR. Seen here are 150,000 or so clones, about 87% observed once, and the top ten hold approximately 0.6%. The germline V gene encodes CDR1 SQVTM and CDR2 ANQGSEA. The CDR3 is 13 amino acids. The V gene lost 6 bases and the J gene lost 3 bases, with 11 bases spanning the gap. During active infection, Seattle patients enrolled and were then monitored through disease.

The sequencing sample was made of peripheral blood. The sequence came from a man aged 60 to 75 with COVID-19, enrolled during active disease. The chain uses TRBV29-1 and TRBJ1-4, with D possibly matching TRBD1 (5 bases). This chain's CDR3 is CSVWGLPNEKLFF. The CDR3 coding sequence is TGCAGCGTCTGGGGACTTCCTAATGAAAAACTGTTTTTT.